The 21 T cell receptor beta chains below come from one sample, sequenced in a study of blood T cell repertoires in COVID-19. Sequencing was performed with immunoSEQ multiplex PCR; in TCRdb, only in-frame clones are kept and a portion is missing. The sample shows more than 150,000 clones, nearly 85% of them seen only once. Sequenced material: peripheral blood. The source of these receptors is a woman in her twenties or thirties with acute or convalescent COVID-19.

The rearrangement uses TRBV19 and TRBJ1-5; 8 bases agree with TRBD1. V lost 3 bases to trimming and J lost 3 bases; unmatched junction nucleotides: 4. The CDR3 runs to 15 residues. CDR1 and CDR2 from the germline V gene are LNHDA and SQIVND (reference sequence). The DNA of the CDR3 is TGTGCCAGTAGTATTAAGGGACAGGTCAATCAGCCCCAGCATTTT. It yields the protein CASSIKGQVNQPQHF.

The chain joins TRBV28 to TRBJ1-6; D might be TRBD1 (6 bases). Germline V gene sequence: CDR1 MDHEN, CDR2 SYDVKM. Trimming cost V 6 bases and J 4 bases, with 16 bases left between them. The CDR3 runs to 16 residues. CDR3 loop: CASRRLQGRYNSPLHF. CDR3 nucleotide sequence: TGTGCCAGCAGAAGACTACAGGGCCGGTATAATTCACCCCTCCACTTT.

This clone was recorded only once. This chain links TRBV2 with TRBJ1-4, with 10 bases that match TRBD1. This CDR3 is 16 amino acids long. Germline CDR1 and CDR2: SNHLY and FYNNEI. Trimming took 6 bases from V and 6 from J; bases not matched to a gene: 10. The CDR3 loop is CASRPNPGTGDEKLFF. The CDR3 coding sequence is TGTGCCAGCAGGCCCAACCCCGGGACAGGGGATGAAAAACTGTTTTTT. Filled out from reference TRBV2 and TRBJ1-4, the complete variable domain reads EPEVTQTPSHQVTQMGQEVILRCVPISNHLYFYWYRQILGQKVEFLVSFYNNEISEKSEIFDDQFSVERPDGSNFTLKIRSTKLEDSAMYFCASRPNPGTGDEKLFFGSGTQLSVL.

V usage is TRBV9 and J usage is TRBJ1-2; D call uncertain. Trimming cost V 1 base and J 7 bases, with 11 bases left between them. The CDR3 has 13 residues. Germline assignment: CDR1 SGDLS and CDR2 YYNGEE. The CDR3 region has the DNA TGTGCCAGCAGCGTATTCGGAGGGTCTGGCTACACCTTC. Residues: CASSVFGGSGYTF.

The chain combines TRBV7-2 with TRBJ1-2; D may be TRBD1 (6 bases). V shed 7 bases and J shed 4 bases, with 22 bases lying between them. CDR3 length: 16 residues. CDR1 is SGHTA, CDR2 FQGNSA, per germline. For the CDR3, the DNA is TGTGCCAGCACCCAATTTACTGGGGGGGCGGGCTATGGCTACACCTTC. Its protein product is CASTQFTGGAGYGYTF.

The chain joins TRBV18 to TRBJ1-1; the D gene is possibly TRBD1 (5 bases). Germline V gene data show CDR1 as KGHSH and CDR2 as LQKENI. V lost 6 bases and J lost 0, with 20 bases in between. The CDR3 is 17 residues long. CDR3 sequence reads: CASSNGGPPLMNTEAFF. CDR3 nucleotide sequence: TGTGCCAGCTCGAACGGGGGTCCACCTTTGATGAACACTGAAGCTTTCTTT. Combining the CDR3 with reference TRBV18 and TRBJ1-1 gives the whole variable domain NAGVMQNPRHLVRRRGQEARLRCSPMKGHSHVYWYRQLPEEGLKFMVYLQKENIIDESGMPKERFSAEFPKEGPSILRIQQVVRGDSAAYFCASSNGGPPLMNTEAFFGQGTRLTVV.

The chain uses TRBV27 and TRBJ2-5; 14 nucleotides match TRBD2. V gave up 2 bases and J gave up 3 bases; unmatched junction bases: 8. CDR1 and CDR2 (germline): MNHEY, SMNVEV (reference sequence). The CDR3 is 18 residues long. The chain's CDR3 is CASSLRGTSGSREETQYF. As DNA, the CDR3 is TGTGCCAGCAGTTTAAGGGGGACTAGCGGGAGTAGGGAAGAGACCCAGTACTTC.

The CDR3 bases are TGTGCCAGCAGTTACTCGACAGGGGCGGGTAATGAAAAACTGTTTTTT. As protein: CASSYSTGAGNEKLFF. This chain links TRBV6-6 with TRBJ1-4; 8 bases match TRBD1. The V gene end was trimmed by 0 bases and the J gene end by 4 bases; junction bases not matched to a gene: 4. The CDR3 loop spans 16 amino acids. From germline, CDR1 is MNHNY and CDR2 SVGAGI (reference sequence).

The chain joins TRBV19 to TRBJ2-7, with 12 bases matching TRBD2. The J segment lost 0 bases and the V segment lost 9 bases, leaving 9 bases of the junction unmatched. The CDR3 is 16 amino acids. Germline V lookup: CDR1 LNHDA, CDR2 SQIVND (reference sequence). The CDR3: CASRLAGASSSYEQYF. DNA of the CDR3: TGTGCCAGCAGACTAGCGGGAGCCTCGAGCTCCTACGAGCAGTACTTC.

The DNA for the CDR3 is TGTGCCAGTAGTATAGTCCCCCAGGCGGGGGGGCTCGAGACCCAGTACTTC. This encodes CASSIVPQAGGLETQYF. The genes are TRBV19 and TRBJ2-5; 9 bases match TRBD2. The CDR3 is 17 amino acids. Germline V lookup: CDR1 LNHDA, CDR2 SQIVND (reference sequence). V shed 1 base and J 5 bases; nucleotides not matched to a gene: 11.

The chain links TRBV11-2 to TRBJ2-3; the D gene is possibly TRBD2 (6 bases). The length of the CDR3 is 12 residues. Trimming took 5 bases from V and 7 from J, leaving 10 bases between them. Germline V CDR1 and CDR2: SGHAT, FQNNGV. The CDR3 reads CASSPAGNTQYF. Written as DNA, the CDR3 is TGTGCCAGCAGCCCTGCGGGGAATACGCAGTATTTT.

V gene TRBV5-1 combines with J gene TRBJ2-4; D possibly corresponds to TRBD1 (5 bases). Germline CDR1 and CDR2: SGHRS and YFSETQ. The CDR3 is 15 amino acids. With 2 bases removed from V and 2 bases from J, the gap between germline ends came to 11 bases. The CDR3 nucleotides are TGCGCCAGCAGCTTAGCAGGGAATCCCAAAAACATTCAGTACTTC. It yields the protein CASSLAGNPKNIQYF.

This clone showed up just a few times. DNA for the CDR3: TGTGCCAGCAGCTTATCGGACAGGCCCTACGAGCAGTACTTC. The encoded protein is CASSLSDRPYEQYF. This sequence joins TRBV7-6 and TRBJ2-7; TRBD1 aligns across 7 bases. After removal of 2 bases from V and 2 bases from J, the junction contained 3 bases not matched to a gene. The germline CDR1 and CDR2 sequences are SGHVS and FNYEAQ. The CDR3 totals 14 residues.

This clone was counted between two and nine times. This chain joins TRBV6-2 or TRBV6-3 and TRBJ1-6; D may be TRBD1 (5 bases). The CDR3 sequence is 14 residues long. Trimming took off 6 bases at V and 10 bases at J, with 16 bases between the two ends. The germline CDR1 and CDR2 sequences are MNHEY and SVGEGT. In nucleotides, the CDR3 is TGTGCCAGCAGACCTGAAGGGGCCAGATCACCCCTCCACTTT. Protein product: CASRPEGARSPLHF.

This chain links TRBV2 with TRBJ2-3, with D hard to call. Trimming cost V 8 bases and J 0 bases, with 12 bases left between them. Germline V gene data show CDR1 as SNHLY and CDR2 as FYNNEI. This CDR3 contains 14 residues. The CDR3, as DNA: TGTGCCAGCTCCGCTGGAGCTAGCACAGATACGCAGTATTTT. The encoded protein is CASSAGASTDTQYF.

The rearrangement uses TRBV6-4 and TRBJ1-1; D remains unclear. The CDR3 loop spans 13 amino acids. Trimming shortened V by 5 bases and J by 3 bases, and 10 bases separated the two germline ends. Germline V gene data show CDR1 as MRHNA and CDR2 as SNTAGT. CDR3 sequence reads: CASSLVRDTEAFF. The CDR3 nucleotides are TGTGCCAGCAGTCTGGTCCGGGACACTGAAGCTTTCTTT.

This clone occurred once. CDR3 amino acids: CASSLGTSGNYNEQFF. For the CDR3, the DNA is TGTGCCAGCAGCTTAGGAACTAGCGGGAACTACAATGAGCAGTTCTTC. This chain joins TRBV11-2 and TRBJ2-1, with 10 nucleotides matching TRBD2. The V gene end was trimmed by 1 base and the J gene end by 3 bases; junction bases not matched to a gene: 3. Germline V lookup: CDR1 SGHAT, CDR2 FQNNGV. This CDR3 is 16 amino acids long.

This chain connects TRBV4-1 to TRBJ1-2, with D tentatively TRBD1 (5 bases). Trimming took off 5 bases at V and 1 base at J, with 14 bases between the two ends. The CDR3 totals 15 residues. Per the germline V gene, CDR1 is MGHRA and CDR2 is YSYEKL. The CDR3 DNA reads TGCGCCAGCAGCGTCATAGGGGCTGATAACTATGGCTACACCTTC. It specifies CASSVIGADNYGYTF.

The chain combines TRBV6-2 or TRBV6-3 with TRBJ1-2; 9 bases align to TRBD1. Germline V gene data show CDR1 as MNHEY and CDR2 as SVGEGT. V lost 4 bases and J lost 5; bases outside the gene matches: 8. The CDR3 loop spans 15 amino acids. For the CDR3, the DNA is TGTGCCAGCAGTTGGGGACAGGGAGGGGCGTATGGCTACACCTTC. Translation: CASSWGQGGAYGYTF.

For the CDR3, the DNA is TGTGCCAGCAGCTCGTCAAAATACCGGGACAGGGGATCATCTGAAGCTTTCTTT. Translated, it gives CASSSSKYRDRGSSEAFF. The V gene is TRBV11-2, the J gene TRBJ1-1, with 10 positions matching TRBD1. Germline V gives CDR1 SGHAT, CDR2 FQNNGV. Trimming removed 4 bases from V and 6 bases from J; junction bases left unmatched: 17. The CDR3 consists of 18 residues.

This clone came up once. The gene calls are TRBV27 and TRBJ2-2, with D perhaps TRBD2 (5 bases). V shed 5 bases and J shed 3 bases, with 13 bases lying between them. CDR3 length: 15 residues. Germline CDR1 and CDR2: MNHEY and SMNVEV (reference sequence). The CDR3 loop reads CASSHDEGYTGELFF. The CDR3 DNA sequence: TGTGCCAGCAGTCACGACGAGGGTTACACCGGGGAGCTGTTTTTT.